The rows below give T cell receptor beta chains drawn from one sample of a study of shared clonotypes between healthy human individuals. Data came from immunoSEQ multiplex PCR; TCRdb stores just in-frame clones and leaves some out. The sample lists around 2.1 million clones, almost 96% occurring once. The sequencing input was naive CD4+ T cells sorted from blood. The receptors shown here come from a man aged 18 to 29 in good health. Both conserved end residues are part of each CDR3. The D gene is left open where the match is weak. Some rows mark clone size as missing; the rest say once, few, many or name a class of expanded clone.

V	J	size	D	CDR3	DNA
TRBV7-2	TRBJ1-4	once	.	CASSLEWGVTNEKLFF	TGTGCCAGCAGCTTAGAGTGGGGAGTAACTAATGAAAAACTGTTTTTT
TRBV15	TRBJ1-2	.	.	CATSTGQYGYTF	TGTGCCACCAGCACCGGACAGTATGGCTACACCTTC
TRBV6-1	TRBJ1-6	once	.	CASSEGFRDNSPLHF	TGTGCCAGCAGTGAAGGGTTTCGCGATAATTCACCCCTCCACTTT
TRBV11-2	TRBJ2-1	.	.	CASSRDGANEQFF	TGTGCCAGCAGCCGGGACGGGGCCAATGAGCAGTTCTTC
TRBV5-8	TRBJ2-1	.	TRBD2	CASSSGLAGPNEQFF	TGTGCCAGCAGCTCTGGACTAGCGGGGCCGAATGAGCAGTTCTTC
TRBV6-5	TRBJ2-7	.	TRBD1	CASSLDRGSSYEQYF	TGTGCCAGCAGCCTCGACAGGGGGAGCTCCTACGAGCAGTACTTC
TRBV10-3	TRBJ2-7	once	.	CAISEYTEQYF	TGTGCCATCAGTGAGTATACCGAGCAGTACTTC
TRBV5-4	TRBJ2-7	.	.	CASSLESSYEQYF	TGTGCCAGCAGCTTGGAGAGCTCCTACGAGCAGTACTTC
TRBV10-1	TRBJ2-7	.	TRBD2	CASSESGGYEQYF	TGCGCCAGCAGTGAGTCGGGGGGGTACGAGCAGTACTTC
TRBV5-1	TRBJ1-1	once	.	CASSLESGTGNTEAFF	TGCGCCAGCAGCTTGGAATCAGGGACGGGGAACACTGAAGCTTTCTTT
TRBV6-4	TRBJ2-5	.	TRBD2	CASSPTSGGETQYF	TGTGCCAGCAGTCCGACTAGCGGGGGGGAGACCCAGTACTTC
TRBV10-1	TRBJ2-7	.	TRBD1	CASSEGTGYEQYF	TGCGCCAGCAGTGAGGGGACAGGGTACGAGCAGTACTTC
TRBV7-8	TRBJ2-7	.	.	CASIPRDRAYEQYF	TGTGCCAGCATCCCCCGGGACCGAGCCTACGAGCAGTACTTC
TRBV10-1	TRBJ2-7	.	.	CASSETYGGEQYF	TGCGCCAGCAGTGAGACGTACGGCGGCGAGCAGTACTTC
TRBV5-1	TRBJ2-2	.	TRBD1	CASSQLGLAGGVAGELFF	TGCGCCAGCAGCCAACTTGGGCTAGCAGGGGGTGTAGCCGGGGAGCTGTTTTTT
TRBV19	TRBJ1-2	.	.	CASSMGSGFYGYTF	TGTGCCAGTAGTATGGGGAGTGGGTTCTATGGCTACACCTTC
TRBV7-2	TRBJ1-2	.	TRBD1	CASSLVGTGVENGYTF	TGTGCCAGCAGCTTAGTAGGGACAGGGGTTGAGAATGGCTACACCTTC
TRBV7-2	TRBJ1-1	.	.	CASSLAGYTEAFF	TGTGCCAGCAGCTTAGCCGGTTACACTGAAGCTTTCTTT
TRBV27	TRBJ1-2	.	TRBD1	CASWTGGYGYTF	TGTGCCAGCTGGACAGGGGGCTATGGCTACACCTTC
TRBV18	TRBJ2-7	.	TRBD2	CASARGSANYEQYF	TGTGCCAGCGCACGCGGGAGCGCCAACTACGAGCAGTACTTC
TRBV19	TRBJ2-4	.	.	CASSMGLWGPRGIQYF	TGTGCCAGTAGTATGGGTCTATGGGGCCCAAGGGGCATTCAGTACTTC
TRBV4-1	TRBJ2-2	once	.	CASSLGPSPNTGELFF	TGCGCCAGCAGCCTGGGGCCATCCCCGAACACCGGGGAGCTGTTTTTT
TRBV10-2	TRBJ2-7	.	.	CASMGGSYEQYF	TGCGCCAGCATGGGGGGCTCCTACGAGCAGTACTTC
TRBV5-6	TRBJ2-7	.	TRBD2	CASTGLAGVYEQYF	TGTGCCAGCACCGGACTAGCGGGTGTTTACGAGCAGTACTTC
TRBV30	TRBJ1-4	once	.	CAWSLGQTNEKLFF	TGTGCCTGGAGTCTGGGACAAACAAATGAAAAACTGTTTTTT
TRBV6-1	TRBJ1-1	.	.	CASTKAGGTEAFF	TGTGCCAGCACCAAGGCAGGTGGCACTGAAGCTTTCTTT
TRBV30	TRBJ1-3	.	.	CAWSVGRAGNTIYF	TGTGCCTGGAGTGTAGGTAGGGCTGGAAACACCATATATTTT
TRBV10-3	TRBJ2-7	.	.	CAISDGRRPYEQYF	TGTGCCATCTCTGACGGAAGAAGACCCTACGAGCAGTACTTC
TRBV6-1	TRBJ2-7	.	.	CASSEKGSGAWEQYF	TGTGCCAGCAGTGAAAAGGGGTCAGGGGCTTGGGAGCAGTACTTC
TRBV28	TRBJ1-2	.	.	CASSPYDYGYTF	TGTGCCAGCAGTCCGTACGATTATGGCTACACCTTC
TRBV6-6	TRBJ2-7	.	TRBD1	CASSRGTGADEQYF	TGTGCCAGCAGTCGGGGAACAGGGGCCGACGAGCAGTACTTC
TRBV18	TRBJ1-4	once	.	CASSPPMRSGEKLFF	TGTGCCAGCTCACCACCTATGAGGTCGGGTGAAAAACTGTTTTTT
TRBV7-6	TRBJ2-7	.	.	CASSLVPSYEQYF	TGTGCCAGCAGCTTAGTGCCGTCCTACGAGCAGTACTTC
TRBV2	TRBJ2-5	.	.	CASKLGRETQYF	TGTGCCAGCAAATTGGGGCGAGAGACCCAGTACTTC
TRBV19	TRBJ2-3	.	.	CASSLRRGAELTDTQYF	TGTGCCAGTAGTCTAAGGAGGGGGGCTGAACTCACAGATACGCAGTATTTT
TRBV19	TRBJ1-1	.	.	CASSSQGEAFF	TGTGCCAGTAGTAGCCAGGGGGAAGCTTTCTTT
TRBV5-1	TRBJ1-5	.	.	CASSFGGNSNQPQHF	TGCGCCAGCAGCTTCGGAGGGAACAGCAATCAGCCCCAGCATTTT
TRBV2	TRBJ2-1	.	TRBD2	CASRRENSHNEQFF	TGTGCCAGCAGGCGGGAGAACTCCCACAATGAGCAGTTCTTC
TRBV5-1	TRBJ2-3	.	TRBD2	CASSSGGGASTDTQYF	TGCGCCAGCAGCTCAGGCGGGGGGGCTAGCACAGATACGCAGTATTTT
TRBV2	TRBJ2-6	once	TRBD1	CASKGDRLGSGANVLTF	TGTGCCAGCAAGGGGGACAGGTTAGGCTCTGGGGCCAACGTCCTGACTTTC
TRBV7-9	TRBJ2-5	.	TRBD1	CASSRLRDRGAGETQYF	TGTGCCAGCAGCCGGCTGAGAGACAGGGGCGCGGGCGAGACCCAGTACTTC
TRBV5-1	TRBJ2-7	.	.	CASSPGAPSSYEQYF	TGCGCCAGCAGCCCAGGGGCCCCGAGCTCCTACGAGCAGTACTTC
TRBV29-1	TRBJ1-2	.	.	CSVDTSFGGAGYGYTF	TGCAGCGTTGATACATCGTTCGGGGGCGCGGGCTATGGCTACACCTTC
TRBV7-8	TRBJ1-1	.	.	CASTQRGYPYGTEAFF	TGTGCCAGCACACAGAGGGGGTACCCCTACGGCACTGAAGCTTTCTTT
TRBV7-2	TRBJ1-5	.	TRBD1	CASSSYGTGVNQPQHF	TGTGCCAGCAGCTCCTACGGGACAGGGGTCAATCAGCCCCAGCATTTT
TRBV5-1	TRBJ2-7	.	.	CASLKQYF	TGCGCCAGCTTGAAGCAGTACTTC
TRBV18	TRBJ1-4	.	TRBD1	CASSPPGQGGEKLFF	TGTGCCAGCTCACCCCCGGGACAGGGTGGAGAAAAACTGTTTTTT
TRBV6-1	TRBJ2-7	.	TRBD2	CASSSGGVLYYEQYF	TGTGCCAGCAGTTCGGGAGGGGTACTATACTACGAGCAGTACTTC
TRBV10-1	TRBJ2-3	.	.	CASSRFGTGWHTQYF	TGCGCCAGCAGTCGTTTCGGGACCGGGTGGCATACGCAGTATTTT
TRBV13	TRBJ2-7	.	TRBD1	CASSLGRWTGPYEQYF	TGTGCCAGCAGCTTGGGCAGGTGGACAGGACCCTACGAGCAGTACTTC
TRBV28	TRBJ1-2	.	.	CASSLNSWGSGYTF	TGTGCCAGCAGTTTAAATTCTTGGGGCTCTGGCTACACCTTC
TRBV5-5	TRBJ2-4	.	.	CASSKAETEKNIQYF	TGTGCCAGCAGCAAAGCCGAGACAGAGAAAAACATTCAGTACTTC
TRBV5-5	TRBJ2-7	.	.	CASIRTHPGGHEQYF	TGTGCCAGCATCCGAACTCATCCCGGGGGCCACGAGCAGTACTTC
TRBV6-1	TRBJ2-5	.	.	CASIRGVGETQYF	TGTGCCAGCATAAGGGGCGTAGGGGAGACCCAGTACTTC
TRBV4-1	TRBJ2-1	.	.	CASSQDDYRSSYNEQFF	TGCGCCAGCAGCCAAGATGACTATCGGAGCTCCTACAATGAGCAGTTCTTC
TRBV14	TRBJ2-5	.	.	CASSLGTHGQETQYF	TGTGCCAGCAGCCTCGGGACCCACGGGCAAGAGACCCAGTACTTC
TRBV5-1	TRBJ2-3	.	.	CASSRFFTDTQYF	TGCGCCAGCAGCAGGTTCTTCACAGATACGCAGTATTTT
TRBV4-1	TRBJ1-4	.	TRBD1	CASSQDIPQGALTNEKLFF	TGCGCCAGCAGCCAAGATATTCCCCAGGGGGCATTAACTAATGAAAAACTGTTTTTT